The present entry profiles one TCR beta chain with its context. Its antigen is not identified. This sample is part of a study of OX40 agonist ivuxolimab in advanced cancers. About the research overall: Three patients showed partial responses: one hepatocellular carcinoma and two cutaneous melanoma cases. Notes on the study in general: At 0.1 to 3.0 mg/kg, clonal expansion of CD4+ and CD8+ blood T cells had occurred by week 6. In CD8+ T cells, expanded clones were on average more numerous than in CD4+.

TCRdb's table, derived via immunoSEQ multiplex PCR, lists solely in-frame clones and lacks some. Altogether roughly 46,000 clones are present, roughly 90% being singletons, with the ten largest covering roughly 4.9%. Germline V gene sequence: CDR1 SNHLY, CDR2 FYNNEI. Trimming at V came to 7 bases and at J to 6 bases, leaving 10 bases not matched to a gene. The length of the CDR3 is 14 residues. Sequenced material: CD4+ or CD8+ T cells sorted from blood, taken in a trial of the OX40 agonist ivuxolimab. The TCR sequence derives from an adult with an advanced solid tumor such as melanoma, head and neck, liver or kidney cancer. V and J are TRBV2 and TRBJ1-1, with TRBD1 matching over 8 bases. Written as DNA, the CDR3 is TGTGCCAGCACCGCCGGACAGGGAGTCCCTGAAGCTTTCTTT. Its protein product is CASTAGQGVPEAFF.